A selection of T cell receptor beta chains follows, all from one sample in a study of T cell responses to AZD1222 COVID-19 vaccine. Clones were read by immunoSEQ multiplex PCR, and TCRdb kept only the in-frame ones, dropping some. Of 95,000 to 150,000 clones in the sample, roughly 92% were seen once. The sample here was peripheral blood, taken on day 0 of AZD1222 vaccination. The receptors originated from an adult in good health. Each CDR3 is given with its conserved first and last residue. A D gene is named only where the DNA matches it firmly. Expanded clones get a size class; other rows say once, few or many, or leave the size out.

V gene	D gene	clone size	CDR3 length	J gene	CDR3 protein	CDR3 DNA
TRBV18	NA	NA	13	TRBJ1-1	CASSPEEGTEAFF	TGTGCCAGCTCCCCAGAGGAGGGCACTGAAGCTTTCTTT
TRBV30	TRBD2	NA	14	TRBJ2-1	CAWKGLAEYNEQFF	TGTGCCTGGAAGGGACTAGCGGAGTACAATGAGCAGTTCTTC
TRBV29-1	NA	NA	15	TRBJ1-1	CSVDYGTPRNTEAFF	TGCAGCGTTGATTATGGGACCCCCAGGAACACTGAAGCTTTCTTT
TRBV6-5	NA	NA	15	TRBJ2-5	CASSYGGGVRETQYF	TGTGCCAGCAGTTACGGAGGGGGAGTCCGGGAGACCCAGTACTTC
TRBV5-6	NA	NA	17	TRBJ2-3	CASSFSRDSDNVDTQYF	TGTGCCAGCAGCTTTTCGCGCGACAGCGATAATGTAGATACGCAGTATTTT
TRBV24-1	NA	NA	17	TRBJ1-2	CATSDLQRGSPRNGYTF	TGTGCCACCAGTGATTTGCAGAGGGGTTCACCCCGTAATGGCTACACCTTC
TRBV5-1	NA	NA	14	TRBJ1-2	CASSPGRRAGGYTF	TGCGCCAGCAGCCCTGGACGGAGGGCGGGCGGCTACACCTTC
TRBV5-1	TRBD1	NA	14	TRBJ2-7	CASSLVGQGYEQYF	TGCGCCAGCAGCCTTGTGGGACAGGGCTACGAGCAGTACTTC
TRBV19	NA	once	16	TRBJ1-6	CASSFEGERGNSPLHF	TGTGCCAGTAGCTTCGAAGGGGAACGGGGCAATTCACCCCTCCACTTT
TRBV12-3/TRBV12-4	NA	NA	12	TRBJ1-2	CASSFSAGGYTF	TGTGCCAGCAGTTTCTCAGCGGGTGGCTACACCTTC
TRBV3-1/TRBV3-2	TRBD1	NA	14	TRBJ1-2	CASSPTGGIGGYTF	TGTGCCAGCAGCCCGACAGGGGGAATAGGCGGCTACACCTTC
TRBV19	NA	once	18	TRBJ2-1	CASSIVMGARENYNEQFF	TGTGCCAGTAGTATAGTAATGGGGGCGAGGGAAAACTACAATGAGCAGTTCTTC
TRBV7-2	NA	NA	13	TRBJ2-1	CASRGVARGEQFF	TGTGCCTCTAGAGGGGTAGCCCGTGGTGAGCAGTTCTTC
TRBV4-2	NA	NA	16	TRBJ1-1	CASSQDSQGQNTEAFF	TGTGCCAGCAGCCAAGATTCCCAGGGGCAGAACACTGAAGCTTTCTTT
TRBV9	NA	NA	13	TRBJ1-1	CASSVTTNTEAFF	TGTGCCAGCAGCGTTACTACGAACACTGAAGCTTTCTTT
TRBV5-1	NA	once	13	TRBJ1-5	CASSIEGNQPQHF	TGCGCCAGCAGCATTGAGGGGAATCAGCCCCAGCATTTT
TRBV5-1	NA	NA	14	TRBJ2-3	CASSLRVERDTQYF	TGCGCCAGCAGCTTGCGGGTAGAAAGGGATACGCAGTATTTT
TRBV6-5	NA	NA	16	TRBJ1-5	CASSSGHLRGNQPQHF	TGTGCCAGCAGTTCGGGACACCTTAGGGGCAATCAGCCCCAGCATTTT
TRBV6-5	NA	NA	15	TRBJ1-3	CASSYGLNSGNTIYF	TGTGCCAGCAGTTACGGACTCAACTCTGGAAACACCATATATTTT
TRBV5-1	TRBD2	NA	16	TRBJ2-3	CASSFLAGGPADTQYF	TGCGCCAGCAGCTTTTTAGCGGGGGGGCCCGCAGATACGCAGTATTTT
TRBV19	NA	NA	15	TRBJ1-1	CASSIGPHPNTEAFF	TGTGCCAGTAGTATAGGGCCACACCCGAACACTGAAGCTTTCTTT
TRBV18	NA	NA	16	TRBJ1-3	CASSWKGGFSGNTIYF	TGTGCCAGCTCTTGGAAGGGCGGATTCTCTGGAAACACCATATATTTT
TRBV4-1	NA	NA	16	TRBJ1-5	CASSQDITVPNQPQHF	TGCGCCAGCAGCCAAGATATTACAGTCCCTAATCAGCCCCAGCATTTT
TRBV19	TRBD1	NA	13	TRBJ1-1	CASHHRGFTEAFF	TGTGCCAGCCACCACAGGGGATTCACTGAAGCTTTCTTT
TRBV2	NA	NA	14	TRBJ1-6	CASSESEGWSPLHF	TGTGCCAGCAGTGAAAGCGAGGGTTGGTCACCCCTCCACTTT
TRBV14	TRBD2	NA	16	TRBJ2-2	CASSHRQRGDTGELFF	TGTGCCAGCAGCCACAGACAGCGGGGTGACACCGGGGAGCTGTTTTTT
TRBV6-6	NA	NA	15	TRBJ1-6	CASGSRQQNNSPLHF	TGTGCCAGCGGTTCGAGACAGCAAAATAATTCACCCCTCCACTTT
TRBV9	NA	NA	18	TRBJ1-6	CASSEMGGPGPHNSPLHF	TGTGCCAGCTCAGAGATGGGCGGTCCGGGACCGCATAATTCACCCCTCCACTTT
TRBV5-1	TRBD1	NA	14	TRBJ1-4	CASSLGQGGEKLFF	TGCGCCAGCAGCTTGGGGCAGGGGGGTGAAAAACTGTTTTTT
TRBV2	NA	NA	15	TRBJ1-2	CASSDFVGVKYGYTF	TGTGCCAGCAGTGACTTTGTAGGGGTTAAGTATGGCTACACCTTC
TRBV6-5	NA	NA	15	TRBJ1-2	CASSYGAALNYGYTF	TGTGCCAGCAGTTACGGGGCAGCCCTTAACTATGGCTACACCTTC
TRBV3-1/TRBV3-2	NA	once	13	TRBJ1-5	CASSRQVNQPQHF	TGTGCCAGCAGCCGACAGGTCAATCAGCCCCAGCATTTT
TRBV12-5	NA	NA	14	TRBJ1-1	CASGLTDMNTEAFF	TGTGCTAGTGGTTTGACAGACATGAACACTGAAGCTTTCTTT
TRBV18	TRBD2	NA	18	TRBJ2-1	CASSLLAGVGSFYNEQFF	TGTGCCAGCTCACTACTAGCGGGAGTGGGCTCCTTCTACAATGAGCAGTTCTTC
TRBV7-9	NA	NA	13	TRBJ1-1	CASSVQGNTEAFF	TGTGCCAGCAGCGTACAGGGGAACACTGAAGCTTTCTTT
TRBV25-1	NA	NA	15	TRBJ1-3	CASSPGTDSGNTIYF	TGTGCCAGCAGTCCCGGGACTGACTCTGGAAACACCATATATTTT
TRBV5-1	NA	NA	14	TRBJ1-1	CASSIQGVGTEAFF	TGCGCCAGCAGCATACAGGGCGTTGGCACTGAAGCTTTCTTT
TRBV4-1	NA	NA	13	TRBJ2-7	CASSQDAGTQQYF	TGCGCCAGCAGCCAAGACGCAGGGACACAGCAGTACTTC
TRBV12-3/TRBV12-4	TRBD1	NA	13	TRBJ1-4	CASCDRVCEKLFF	TGTGCCAGCTGTGACAGGGTCTGTGAAAAACTGTTTTTT
TRBV6-5	NA	NA	14	TRBJ2-3	CASSLRLPPDTQYF	TGTGCCAGCAGTTTGAGACTTCCGCCCGATACGCAGTATTTT
TRBV30	NA	NA	13	TRBJ1-2	CAWTPGAGYGYTF	TGTGCCTGGACTCCGGGGGCGGGGTATGGCTACACCTTC
TRBV6-5	NA	NA	14	TRBJ1-5	CASNPWGRLQPQHF	TGTGCCAGCAACCCGTGGGGTAGGTTACAGCCCCAGCATTTT
TRBV24-1	TRBD1	NA	14	TRBJ1-2	CATSDLDRGYGYTF	TGTGCCACCAGTGATTTGGACAGGGGATATGGCTACACCTTC
TRBV9	NA	NA	14	TRBJ2-3	CASSADTASDTQYF	TGTGCCAGCAGCGCCGACACAGCTTCAGATACGCAGTATTTT
TRBV24-1	NA	NA	14	TRBJ2-5	CATSDPREIETQYF	TGTGCCACCAGTGATCCCCGGGAAATAGAGACCCAGTACTTC
TRBV6-6	NA	NA	14	TRBJ1-1	CASSYSVQNTEAFF	TGTGCCAGCAGTTACTCGGTTCAGAACACTGAAGCTTTCTTT
TRBV7-2	TRBD1	NA	15	TRBJ1-2	CASSGQTGGLYGYTF	TGTGCCAGCAGCGGCCAGACAGGGGGCTTGTATGGCTACACCTTC
TRBV2	TRBD1	NA	16	TRBJ2-7	CASRASSGTGTYEQYF	TGTGCCAGCAGAGCTTCCTCCGGGACAGGGACCTACGAGCAGTACTTC
TRBV30	NA	NA	12	TRBJ1-1	CAWSPRNTEAFF	TGTGCCTGGAGCCCCCGCAACACTGAAGCTTTCTTT
TRBV7-9	TRBD1	NA	17	TRBJ1-6	CASSPLYGTGESSPLHF	TGTGCCAGCAGCCCGCTTTACGGGACAGGGGAGAGTTCACCCCTCCACTTT
TRBV3-1/TRBV3-2	NA	NA	14	TRBJ2-1	CASSQALRATWQFF	TGTGCCAGCAGCCAAGCTCTCAGAGCTACGTGGCAGTTCTTC
TRBV6-5	NA	NA	15	TRBJ1-1	CASSYGLQMGTEAFF	TGTGCCAGCAGTTACGGCCTTCAGATGGGCACTGAAGCTTTCTTT
TRBV27	NA	once	14	TRBJ1-2	CASSRFQGRNGYTF	TGTGCCAGCAGCCGATTTCAGGGTCGGAATGGCTACACCTTC